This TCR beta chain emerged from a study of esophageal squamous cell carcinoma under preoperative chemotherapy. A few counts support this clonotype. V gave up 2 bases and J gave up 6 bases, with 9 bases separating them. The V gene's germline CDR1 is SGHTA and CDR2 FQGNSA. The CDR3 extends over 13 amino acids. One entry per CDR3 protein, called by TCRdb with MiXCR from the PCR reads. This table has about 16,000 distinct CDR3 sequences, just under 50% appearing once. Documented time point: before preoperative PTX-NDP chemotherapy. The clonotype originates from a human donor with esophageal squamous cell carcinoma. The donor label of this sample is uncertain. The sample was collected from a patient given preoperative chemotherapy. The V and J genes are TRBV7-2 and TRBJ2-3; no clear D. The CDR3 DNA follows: TGTGCCAGCAGCTTACAGGTTACTGATACGCAGTATTTT. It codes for CASSLQVTDTQYF.